This T cell receptor beta chain was recovered during a study of control samples from healthy donors and cancer patients. With 5 bases removed from V and 0 bases from J, the gap between germline ends came to 5 bases. The CDR3 consists of 13 residues. Germline assignment: CDR1 SGHTA and CDR2 FQGNSA. Using immunoSEQ multiplex PCR, the repertoire was profiled, and TCRdb retains in-frame clones only, with some absent. Seen here are more than 95,000 clones, 80% to 95% observed once, and the top ten hold more than 7%. The TCR sequence derives from a man aged 18 to 35 in good health. The sample comprised blood. The rearrangement links TRBV7-2 to TRBJ1-5, with D uncertain. The CDR3 bases are TGTGCCAGCAGCCGAGATAGCAATCAGCCCCAGCATTTT. It yields the protein CASSRDSNQPQHF.